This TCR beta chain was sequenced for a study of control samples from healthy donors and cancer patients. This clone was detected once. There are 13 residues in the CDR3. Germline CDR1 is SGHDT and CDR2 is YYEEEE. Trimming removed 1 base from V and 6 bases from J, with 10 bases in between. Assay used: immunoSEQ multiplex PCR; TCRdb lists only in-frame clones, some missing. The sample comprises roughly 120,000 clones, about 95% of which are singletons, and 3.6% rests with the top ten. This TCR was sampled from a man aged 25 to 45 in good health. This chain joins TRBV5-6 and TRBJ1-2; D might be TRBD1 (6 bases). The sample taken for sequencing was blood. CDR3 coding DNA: TGTGCCAGCAGCTTGTTGCAGGGGAATGGCTACACCTTC. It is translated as CASSLLQGNGYTF.